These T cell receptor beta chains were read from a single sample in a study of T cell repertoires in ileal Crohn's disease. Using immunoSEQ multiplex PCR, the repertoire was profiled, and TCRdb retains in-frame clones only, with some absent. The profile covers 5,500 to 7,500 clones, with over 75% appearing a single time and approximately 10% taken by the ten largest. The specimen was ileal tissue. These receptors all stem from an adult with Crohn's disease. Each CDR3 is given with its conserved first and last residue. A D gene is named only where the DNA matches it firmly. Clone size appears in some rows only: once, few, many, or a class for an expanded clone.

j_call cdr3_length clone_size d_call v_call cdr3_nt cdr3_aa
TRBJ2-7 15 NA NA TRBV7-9 TGTGCCAGCAGCGCCCTTCTCGGAAACTACGAGGAGCAGTACTTC CASSALLGNYEEQYF
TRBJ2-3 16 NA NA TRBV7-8 TGTGCCAGCAGCTTGCTAAGGGGGGACGACACAGATACGCAGTATTTT CASSLLRGDDTDTQYF
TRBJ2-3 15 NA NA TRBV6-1 TGTGCCAGCAGCCTCGGTGCGGGGGCTGGAGATACGCAGTATTTT CASSLGAGAGDTQYF
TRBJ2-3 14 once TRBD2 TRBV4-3 TGCGCCAGCAGCCAAGGCGGGGGAGCAGATACGCAGTATTTT CASSQGGGADTQYF
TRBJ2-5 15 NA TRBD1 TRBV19 TGTGCCAGTAGTATCGGTACAGGGGTCCACGAGACCCAGTACTTC CASSIGTGVHETQYF
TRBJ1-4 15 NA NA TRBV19 TGTGCCAGTAGTATCCTGACAGATTTTAATGAAAAACTGTTTTTT CASSILTDFNEKLFF
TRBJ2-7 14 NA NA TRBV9 TGTGCCAGCAGCGTAAGTATGTCCGGGGGCGAGCAGTACTTC CASSVSMSGGEQYF
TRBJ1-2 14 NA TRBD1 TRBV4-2 TGTGCCAGCAGCCGGCGGGACAGGGAATATGGCTACACCTTC CASSRRDREYGYTF
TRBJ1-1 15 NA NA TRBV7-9 TGTGCCAGCAGCTCCCGCCGGGGGGCTGGGACTGAAGCTTTCTTT CASSSRRGAGTEAFF
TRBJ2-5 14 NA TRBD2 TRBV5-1 TGCGCCAGCAGTGCGAGCGGGGGACAAGAGACCCAGTACTTC CASSASGGQETQYF
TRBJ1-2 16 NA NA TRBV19 TGTGCCAGTAGGAAATCGTGGGACGGAAGGGACTATGGCTACACCTTC CASRKSWDGRDYGYTF
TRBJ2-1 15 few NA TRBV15 TGTGCCACCAGCGGTAGACGGGGACCGTACAATGAGCAGTTCTTC CATSGRRGPYNEQFF
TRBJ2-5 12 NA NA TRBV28 TGTGCCAGCAGAGGGGGAGGAGAGACCCAGTACTTC CASRGGGETQYF
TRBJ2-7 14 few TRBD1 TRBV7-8 TGTGCCAGCAGCTTCTCGGGACAGTCCTACGAGCAGTACTTC CASSFSGQSYEQYF
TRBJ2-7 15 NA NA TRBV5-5 TGTGCCAGCAGCTCCCAGTGGGGTCTGAACTACGAGCAGTACTTC CASSSQWGLNYEQYF
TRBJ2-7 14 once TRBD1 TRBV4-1 TGCGCCAGCAGCCGGACAGGGGGCTCTGACGAGCAGTACTTC CASSRTGGSDEQYF
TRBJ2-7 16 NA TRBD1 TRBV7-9 TGTGCCAGCAGCTTAGCCTATAGACAGGGCTCCTACGAGCAGTACTTC CASSLAYRQGSYEQYF
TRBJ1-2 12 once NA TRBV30 TGTGCCTGGACCCCAGGGAGGTTGGGCTACACCTTC CAWTPGRLGYTF
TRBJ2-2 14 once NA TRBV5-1 TGCGCCAGCAGCGTGACGGGACACACCGGGGAGCTGTTTTTT CASSVTGHTGELFF
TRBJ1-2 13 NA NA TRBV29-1 TGCAGCGTTGTTCCGCGGAATGGCGGTGGCTACACCTTC CSVVPRNGGGYTF
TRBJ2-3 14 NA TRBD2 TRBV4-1 TGCGCCAGCAGCCAACCGGGGGGGCCAGATACGCAGTATTTT CASSQPGGPDTQYF
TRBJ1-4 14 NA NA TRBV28 TGTGCCAGCAGTTCGACAGGTTTAGACGAAAAACTGTTTTTT CASSSTGLDEKLFF
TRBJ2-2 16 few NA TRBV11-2 TGTGCCAGCAGCTTAGATTCGGGGGTGGTGGCCGGGGAGCTGTTTTTT CASSLDSGVVAGELFF
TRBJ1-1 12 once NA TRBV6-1 TGTGCCAGCAGCGGGCCGTACACTGAAGCTTTCTTT CASSGPYTEAFF
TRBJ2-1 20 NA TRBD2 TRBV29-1 TGCAGCGCCGCAACCCCACTAGCGGGGGGCAAACCTAGCTCCTACAATGAGCAGTTCTTC CSAATPLAGGKPSSYNEQFF
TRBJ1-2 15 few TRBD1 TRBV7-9 TGTGCCAGCAGCTTTTCCGGGACAGGGAACTATGGCTACACCTTC CASSFSGTGNYGYTF
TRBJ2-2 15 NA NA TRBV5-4 TGTGCCAGCAGCTTTTCTTCACGGAACACCGGGGAGCTGTTTTTT CASSFSSRNTGELFF
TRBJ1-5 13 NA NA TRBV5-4 TGTGCCAGCAGCTTGGAAGCGGATCAGCCCCAGCATTTT CASSLEADQPQHF
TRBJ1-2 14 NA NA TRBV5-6 TGTGCCAGCAGCTTGGGTGTGAGAGTCTATGGCTACACCTTC CASSLGVRVYGYTF
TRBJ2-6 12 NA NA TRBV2 TGTGCCAGTTCCTCTGGGGCCAACGTCCTGACTTTC CASSSGANVLTF
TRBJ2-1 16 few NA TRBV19 TGTGCCAGTAGTATGTCTTACGGGGGCCCCCGGCGAGAGCAGTTCTTC CASSMSYGGPRREQFF
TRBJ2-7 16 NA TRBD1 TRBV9 TGTGCCAGCAGCGTATCCCCCGGGGGACAGGGTGGCGAGCAGTACTTC CASSVSPGGQGGEQYF
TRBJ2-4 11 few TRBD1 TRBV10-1 TGCGCCAGCGGTACAGGGGCCCCTCGGTACTTC CASGTGAPRYF
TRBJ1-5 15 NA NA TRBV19 TGTGCCAGTAGTATACCACTAGGGGGGGAGCAGCCCCAGCATTTT CASSIPLGGEQPQHF
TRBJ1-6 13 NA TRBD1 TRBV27 TGTGCCAGCAGGGGGACAGGGGGTTCACCCCTCCACTTT CASRGTGGSPLHF
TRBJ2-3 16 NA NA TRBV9 TGTGCCAGCAGCGCCATGGACCCTCCTAGCACAGATACGCAGTATTTT CASSAMDPPSTDTQYF
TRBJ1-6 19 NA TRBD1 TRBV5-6 TGTGCCAGCAGCGCTTATGCCAAGCCAGGGGGTAGGAGGAATTCACCCCTCCACTTT CASSAYAKPGGRRNSPLHF
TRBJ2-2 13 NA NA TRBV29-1 TGCAGCGTCTACAGGGAGGACACCGGGGAGCTGTTTTTT CSVYREDTGELFF
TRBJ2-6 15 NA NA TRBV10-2 TGCGCCAGCAGTGGAAAAGGGACTGGGGCCAACGTCCTGACTTTC CASSGKGTGANVLTF
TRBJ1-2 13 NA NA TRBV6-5 TGTGCCAGCAGTACAGGCAGGATCTATGGCTACACCTTC CASSTGRIYGYTF
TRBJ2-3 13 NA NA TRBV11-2 TGTGCCAGCAGCTTAGACGTACTAGATACGCAGTATTTT CASSLDVLDTQYF
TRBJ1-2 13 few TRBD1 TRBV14 TGTGCCAGCAGCCAAGATTACAGGGGTGGCTACACCTTC CASSQDYRGGYTF
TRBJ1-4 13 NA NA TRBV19 TGTGCCACGGGGGGGTCGCAGAATGAAAAACTGTTTTTT CATGGSQNEKLFF
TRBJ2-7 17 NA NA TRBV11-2 TGTGCCAGCAGCTTAGTTCGCGGTAACGGTCTCCCCAACGAGCAGTACTTC CASSLVRGNGLPNEQYF
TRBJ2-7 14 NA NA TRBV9 TGTGCCAGCAGCGGGCGATCTAGCGCAGGAGAGCAGTACTTC CASSGRSSAGEQYF
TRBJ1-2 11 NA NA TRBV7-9 TGTGCCAGCAGCTTAAACTATGGCTACACCTTC CASSLNYGYTF
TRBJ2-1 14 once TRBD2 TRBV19 TGTGCCAGTAGTATTGCGGGGGAGGACAATGAGCAGTTCTTC CASSIAGEDNEQFF
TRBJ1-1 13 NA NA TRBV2 TGTGCCAGCGGCGGGGGGAGGAACACTGAAGCTTTCTTT CASGGGRNTEAFF
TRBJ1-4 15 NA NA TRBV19 TGTGCCAGTAGTAGACGACAGACAACTAATGAAAAACTGTTTTTT CASSRRQTTNEKLFF
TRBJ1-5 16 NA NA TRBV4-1 TGCGCCAGCAGCCAAGGGCAGGGTCCCTCCAATCAGCCCCAGCATTTT CASSQGQGPSNQPQHF
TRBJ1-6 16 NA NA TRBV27 TGTGCCAGCAGTCCTTCACCGGGACGGTATAATTCACCCCTCCACTTT CASSPSPGRYNSPLHF
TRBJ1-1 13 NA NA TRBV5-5 TGTGCCAGCAGCTCCTTGGGGGATGCTGAAGCTTTCTTT CASSSLGDAEAFF
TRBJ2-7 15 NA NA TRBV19 TGTGCCAGTAGTATGAGGCGCGGGGAGTCCTACGAGCAGTACTTC CASSMRRGESYEQYF
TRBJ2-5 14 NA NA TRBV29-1 TGCAGCGTTGAAACCGGCAGGGGAGGTGAGACCCAGTACTTC CSVETGRGGETQYF
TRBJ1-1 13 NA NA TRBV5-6 TGTGCCAGCAGCTTACAGGATAACACTGAAGCTTTCTTT CASSLQDNTEAFF
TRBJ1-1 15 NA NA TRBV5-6 TGTGCCAGCAGCATCCCGCCCGGGGTGGGCACTGAAGCTTTCTTT CASSIPPGVGTEAFF
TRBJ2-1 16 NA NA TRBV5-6 TGTGCCAGCAGCTTAAACTCACTCACCTCCTACAATGAGCAGTTCTTC CASSLNSLTSYNEQFF